What follows are 26 T cell receptor beta chains derived from one specimen sequenced in a study of T cell responses to AZD1222 COVID-19 vaccine. Only in-frame clones appear in the TCRdb table, and some are missing; sequencing was by immunoSEQ multiplex PCR. The sample contains over 65,000 clones, about nine tenths of which appear only once. Source: peripheral blood, taken 28 days after the second AZD1222 dose. All receptors come from an adult who received the AZD1222 COVID-19 vaccine.

This chain joins TRBV6-5 and TRBJ2-7, with TRBD1 identical over 7 bases. V lost 5 bases, J lost 5 bases, and 9 bases stayed unmatched. Germline V gene lookup returns CDR1 MNHEY and CDR2 SVGAGI. The CDR3 has 14 amino acids. CDR3 DNA sequence: TGTGCCAGCAGTCTGACGAACAGGGGTCACGAGCAGTACTTC. This codes for CASSLTNRGHEQYF.

The V call is TRBV7-8, the J call TRBJ1-1; D uncertain. Germline CDR1 reads SGHVS; CDR2 reads FQNEAQ. This CDR3 contains 17 residues. Trimming removed 1 base at V and 1 base at J, with 16 bases between. CDR3 sequence (DNA): TGTGCCAGCAGCTTAGAAGGCGGCCCAGTTCCGAACACTGAAGCTTTCTTT. Its protein is CASSLEGGPVPNTEAFF.

The rearrangement uses TRBV6-4 and TRBJ2-2; D could derive from TRBD1 or TRBD2 (5 bases each). The CDR3 spans 13 residues. The germline CDR1 and CDR2 sequences are MRHNA and SNTAGT. V lost 4 bases and J lost 3, with 6 bases in between. The CDR3 DNA is TGTGCCAGCAGTGGGGGGTACACCGGGGAGCTGTTTTTT. The encoded protein is CASSGGYTGELFF.

The genes are TRBV28 and TRBJ1-5; 9 bases agree with TRBD1. This CDR3 has 15 amino acids. Per germline, CDR1 MDHEN and CDR2 SYDVKM. With V trimmed by 6 bases and J by 3 bases, 6 bases remained unmatched. CDR3 amino acids: CASRTGGPFNQPQHF. The CDR3 DNA sequence: TGTGCCAGCAGGACAGGGGGGCCTTTCAATCAGCCCCAGCATTTT.

The chain employs TRBV18 and TRBJ1-3; no clear D gene. The germline V gene encodes CDR1 KGHSH and CDR2 LQKENI. Trimming stripped 3 bases from V and 9 bases from J, with 9 bases between. The CDR3 spans 12 residues. The CDR3 loop reads CASSPAGITIYF. DNA of the CDR3: TGTGCCAGCTCACCCGCCGGGATCACCATATATTTT.

CDR3 bases: TGCGCCAGCAGCCAAGGCGAATTGAGGGGGCAGTACTTC. This codes for CASSQGELRGQYF. The rearrangement links TRBV4-1 to TRBJ2-4; weak D call: TRBD1 (6 bases). CDR3 length: 13 residues. Germline assignment: CDR1 MGHRA and CDR2 YSYEKL. V lost 1 base and J 13 bases, leaving 14 bases between the germline ends.

This chain connects TRBV27 to TRBJ2-1, with TRBD2 as a possible D gene (5 bases). CDR1 is MNHEY and CDR2 is SMNVEV in the germline V gene (reference sequence). This CDR3 is 13 amino acids long. V was trimmed by 4 bases and J by 3 bases, leaving 7 bases between them. CDR3 nucleotide sequence: TGTGCCAGCAGTTACGGACTCTACAATGAGCAGTTCTTC. It translates to CASSYGLYNEQFF.

This chain links TRBV5-1 with TRBJ2-2; 10 nucleotides align to TRBD1. There are 17 residues in the CDR3. Losses at the gene ends were 5 bases for V and 0 bases for J; bases not matched to a gene: 7. Germline CDR1 reads SGHRS; CDR2 reads YFSETQ. The CDR3 nucleotides are TGCGCCAGCAGGCCGACAGGGGGCTACGCGAACACCGGGGAGCTGTTTTTT. This sequence encodes CASRPTGGYANTGELFF.

The V call is TRBV27, the J call TRBJ1-2; 7 nucleotides agree with TRBD1. The ends lost 5 bases at V and 5 bases at J; junction bases unmatched: 5. The germline CDR1 and CDR2 sequences are MNHEY and SMNVEV (reference sequence). CDR3 size: 13 residues. The CDR3 here is CASSAGTEYGYTF. Written as DNA, the CDR3 is TGTGCCAGCAGTGCCGGGACAGAGTATGGCTACACCTTC.

In this sample, this clone turned up once. This chain joins TRBV19 and TRBJ1-5; 8 bases fit TRBD1. After removal of 5 bases from V and 1 base from J, the junction contained 4 bases not matched to a gene. The V gene's germline CDR1 is LNHDA and CDR2 SQIVND (reference sequence). This CDR3 spans 15 amino acids. The CDR3 spells CASSPTGASNQPQHF. Here the CDR3 DNA reads TGTGCCAGTAGTCCGACAGGGGCCAGCAATCAGCCCCAGCATTTT.

The chain uses TRBV10-3 and TRBJ2-3; TRBD1 aligns across 9 bases. The CDR3 has 14 residues. The trim removed 5 bases at V and 3 bases at J, leaving 3 bases unmatched. Germline V CDR1 and CDR2: ENHRY, SYGVKD. The CDR3: CAISPGTGTDTQYF. The CDR3 nucleotides read TGTGCCATCAGTCCCGGGACAGGGACAGATACGCAGTATTTT.

The chain carries TRBV7-2 and TRBJ2-2; 8 positions agree with TRBD1. V was clipped by 1 base and J by 4 bases; unmatched bases: 8. Germline-derived CDR1 and CDR2 are SGHTA and FQGNSA. CDR3 length: 17 amino acids. The CDR3: CASSLVPPGGGTGELFF. CDR3 DNA: TGTGCCAGCAGCTTAGTCCCCCCAGGGGGCGGCACCGGGGAGCTGTTTTTT.

This clone was recorded once. The V and J genes are TRBV10-3 and TRBJ2-1; TRBD2 agrees at 7 bases. The V gene end was trimmed by 3 bases and the J gene end by 4 bases; junction bases not matched to a gene: 3. This CDR3 has 14 residues. Germline V lookup: CDR1 ENHRY, CDR2 SYGVKD. The chain's CDR3 is CAISDSGGYNEQFF. The CDR3 DNA sequence: TGTGCCATCAGTGATTCGGGGGGATACAATGAGCAGTTCTTC.

In DNA, the CDR3 is TGTGCCAGCAGCTCTCAGGGGGAGTGGAGCAATCAGCCCCAGCATTTT. It specifies CASSSQGEWSNQPQHF. The V call is TRBV7-9, the J call TRBJ1-5; 7 bases line up with TRBD1. J lost 1 base, V lost 4 bases, and 7 bases had no gene match. This CDR3 has 16 residues. Germline-derived CDR1 and CDR2 are SEHNR and FQNEAQ (reference sequence).

This clone occurred a few times. The V call is TRBV4-2, the J call TRBJ2-7; weak D call: TRBD1 (6 bases). The V end lost 0 bases, the J end lost 1 base, and 7 bases lay between the germline ends. This CDR3 region has 14 residues. Germline-derived CDR1 and CDR2 are LGHNA and YNFKEQ. The CDR3 DNA sequence: TGTGCCAGCAGCCAAGACACAGGGTCCTACGAGCAGTACTTC. This sequence encodes CASSQDTGSYEQYF.

The chain couples TRBV6-1 to TRBJ1-1; D possibly corresponds to TRBD1 (5 bases). The CDR3 is made up of 14 amino acids. Germline V gives CDR1 MNHNS, CDR2 SASEGT. V was pared by 3 bases and J by 5 bases, with 13 bases between. CDR3 amino acids: CASSDGGSVTEAFF. The CDR3 nucleotides are TGTGCCAGCAGTGATGGGGGGTCCGTAACTGAAGCTTTCTTT.

Written as DNA, the CDR3 is TGTGCCAGCTCGGACCCGACTAGCACAGATACGCAGTATTTT. Translating gives CASSDPTSTDTQYF. This rearrangement joins TRBV18 to TRBJ2-3; no reliable D call. Looked up from germline, CDR1 is KGHSH and CDR2 is LQKENI. The CDR3 spans 14 residues. V was clipped by 6 bases and J by 0 bases, with 10 bases between them.

The chain joins TRBV7-9 to TRBJ1-6, with a tentative D call TRBD1 (6 bases). V dropped 1 base and J dropped 10 bases, with 14 bases sitting between them. Per germline, CDR1 SEHNR and CDR2 FQNEAQ (reference sequence). The CDR3 runs 15 residues. CDR3 in amino acids: CASSLGSGDYSPLHF. The CDR3 region has the DNA TGTGCCAGCAGCTTAGGTTCAGGGGATTACTCACCCCTCCACTTT.

The rearrangement uses TRBV19 and TRBJ2-1, with 8 bases fitting TRBD1. This CDR3 is built from 16 residues. V was clipped by 2 bases and J by 4 bases; unmatched bases: 7. Germline CDR1 is LNHDA and CDR2 is SQIVND (reference sequence). The CDR3 sequence: CASSIQGALQYNEQFF. Here the CDR3 DNA reads TGTGCCAGTAGTATACAGGGGGCCCTACAGTACAATGAGCAGTTCTTC.

The rearrangement joins TRBV5-4 to TRBJ2-3, with 7 bases lining up with TRBD1. The J segment lost 0 bases and the V segment lost 0 bases, leaving 1 base of the junction unmatched. CDR1 and CDR2 (germline): SGHNT, YYREEE (reference sequence). There are 15 residues in the CDR3. CDR3 sequence: CASSLGQGSTDTQYF. The CDR3 nucleotides are TGTGCCAGCAGCTTGGGACAGGGTAGCACAGATACGCAGTATTTT.

This clone was detected only a few times. V is TRBV9 and J is TRBJ2-7; D gene unclear. The CDR3 is 14 amino acids. The V gene's germline CDR1 is SGDLS and CDR2 YYNGEE. Trimming removed 0 bases at V and 2 bases at J, with 9 bases between. In nucleotides, the CDR3 is TGTGCCAGCAGCGTAGGTCCGGAAACCTACGAGCAGTACTTC. Its protein is CASSVGPETYEQYF.

A single count supports this clone. The chain uses TRBV9 and TRBJ1-6; D is undetermined. In germline, CDR1 is SGDLS, CDR2 YYNGEE. V was pared by 1 base and J by 7 bases, with 6 bases between. This CDR3 is 13 amino acids long. This chain's CDR3 is CASSVMGNSPLHF. The CDR3 nucleotides read TGTGCCAGCAGCGTAATGGGGAATTCACCCCTCCACTTT.

V gene TRBV7-8 combines with J gene TRBJ1-1; D gene uncertain. This CDR3 region has 14 residues. Trimming took off 0 bases at V and 0 bases at J, with 5 bases between the two ends. Germline V gene data show CDR1 as SGHVS and CDR2 as FQNEAQ. Here the CDR3 DNA reads TGTGCCAGCAGCTTAGCGACGGTGAACACTGAAGCTTTCTTT. It translates to CASSLATVNTEAFF. Full variable domain (remainder filled in from reference TRBV7-8 and TRBJ1-1): GAGVSQSPRYKVAKRGQDVALRCDPISGHVSLFWYQQALGQGPEFLTYFQNEAQLDKSGLPSDRFFAERPEGSVSTLKIQRTQQEDSAVYLCASSLATVNTEAFFGQGTRLTVV.

This rearrangement joins TRBV27 to TRBJ2-7, with D tentatively TRBD2 (6 bases). The germline V gene has CDR1 MNHEY and CDR2 SMNVEV (reference sequence). Between the trimmed V and J ends, which lost 5 bases and 2 bases, there was a span of 10 bases. This CDR3 has 13 amino acids. The CDR3 DNA reads as TGTGCCAGCAGTGCGGGGTCAACCTACGAGCAGTACGTC. Its translation: CASSAGSTYEQYV.

J is TRBJ2-2 and V is TRBV12-3 or TRBV12-4; D unclear. This CDR3 contains 12 residues. V dropped 4 bases and J dropped 6 bases, with 6 bases sitting between them. The CDR3 region has the DNA TGTGCCAGCAGTTGGACCCCCGGGGAGCTGTTTTTT. Encoded protein: CASSWTPGELFF.

The V and J genes are TRBV7-8 and TRBJ1-6, with TRBD1 matching 7 bases. After removal of 5 bases from V and 6 bases from J, the junction contained 7 bases not matched to a gene. This CDR3 spans 15 amino acids. Germline loops: CDR1 SGHVS, CDR2 FQNEAQ. CDR3 bases: TGTGCCAGCAGCCCAGTTTCAGGGGGTAATTCACCCCTCCACTTT. Its protein is CASSPVSGGNSPLHF.